The source of this T cell receptor beta chain is a study of T-cell memory formation after mild COVID-19. Study context: TCR clusters were largely donor specific.

Findings and caveats of the study: The second-wave clones peaking on day 37 were not confirmed as SARS-CoV-2-specific. Some clones that responded turned up in pre-infection memory, which suggests that cross-reactive memory joined in.

Concerning this clonotype: Its antigen is not identified.

The CDR3 has 18 amino acids. V trimming: 3 bases; J trimming: 4 bases; junction bases outside the gene matches: 13. CDR1 is PRHDT, CDR2 FYEKMQ, per germline (reference sequence). 5'RACE with constant-segment primers yielded barcoded, UMI-tagged TCR alpha and TCR beta cDNA libraries. TCRdb re-called the 5' RACE reads through MiXCR, storing one row per CDR3 protein. This sample carries approximately 500,000 distinct CDR3 sequences, about 23% of them seen once, and the ten largest clones take around 12%. This chain joins TRBV13 and TRBJ2-3; TRBD1 aligns across 10 bases. Sequencing was done on a sample of PBMCs or a T cell subset sorted from them (not recorded which). This receptor was identified in an adult woman who had mild COVID-19 (a few samples of this study predate the infection). Cell type and time point are not known. The CDR3 is CASSFGPDLGQGSDTQYF. In DNA form, the CDR3 reads TGTGCCAGCAGCTTCGGCCCGGACCTGGGACAGGGGTCAGATACGCAGTATTTT.